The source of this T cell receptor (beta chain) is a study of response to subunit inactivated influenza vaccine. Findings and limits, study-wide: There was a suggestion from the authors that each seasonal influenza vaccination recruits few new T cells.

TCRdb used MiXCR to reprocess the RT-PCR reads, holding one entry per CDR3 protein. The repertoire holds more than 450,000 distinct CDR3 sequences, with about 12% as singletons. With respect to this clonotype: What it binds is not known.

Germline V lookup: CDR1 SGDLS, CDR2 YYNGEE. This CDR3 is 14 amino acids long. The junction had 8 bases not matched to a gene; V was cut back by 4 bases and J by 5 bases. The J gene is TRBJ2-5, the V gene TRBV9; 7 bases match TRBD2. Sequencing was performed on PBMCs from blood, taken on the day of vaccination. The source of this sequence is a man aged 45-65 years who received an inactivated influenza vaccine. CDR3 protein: CASSRRGLGETQYF. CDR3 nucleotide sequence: TGTGCCAGCAGCAGGCGGGGGTTAGGGGAGACCCAGTACTTC.